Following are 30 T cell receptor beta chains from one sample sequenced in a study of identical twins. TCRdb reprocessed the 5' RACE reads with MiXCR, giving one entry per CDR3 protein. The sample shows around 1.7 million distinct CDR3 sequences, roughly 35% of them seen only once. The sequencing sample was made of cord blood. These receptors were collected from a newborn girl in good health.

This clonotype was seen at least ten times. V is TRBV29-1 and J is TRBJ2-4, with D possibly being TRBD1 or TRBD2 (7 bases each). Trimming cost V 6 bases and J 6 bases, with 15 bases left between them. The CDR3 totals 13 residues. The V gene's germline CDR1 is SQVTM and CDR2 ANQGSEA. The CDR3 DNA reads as TGCAGCGTCCAGACAGGGAGGGTAAACATTCAGTACTTC. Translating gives CSVQTGRVNIQYF.

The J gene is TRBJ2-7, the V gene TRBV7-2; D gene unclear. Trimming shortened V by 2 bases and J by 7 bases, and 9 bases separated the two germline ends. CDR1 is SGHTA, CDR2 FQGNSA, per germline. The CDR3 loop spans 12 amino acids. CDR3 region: CASSLPLFEQYF. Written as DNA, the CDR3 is TGTGCCAGCAGCTTACCCTTGTTTGAGCAGTACTTC. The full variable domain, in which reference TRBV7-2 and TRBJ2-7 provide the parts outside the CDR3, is GAGVSQSPSNKVTEKGKDVELRCDPISGHTALYWYRQSLGQGLEFLIYFQGNSAPDKSGLPSDRFSAERTGGSVSTLTIQRTQQEDSAVYLCASSLPLFEQYFGPGTRLTVT.

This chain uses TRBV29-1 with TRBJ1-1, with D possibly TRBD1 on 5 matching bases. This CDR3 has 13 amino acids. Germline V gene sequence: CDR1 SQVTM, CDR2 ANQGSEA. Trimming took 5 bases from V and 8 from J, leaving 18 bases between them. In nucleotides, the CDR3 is TGCAGCGTTTCTATTTCAGGGATTAGCGAAGCTTTCTTT. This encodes CSVSISGISEAFF.

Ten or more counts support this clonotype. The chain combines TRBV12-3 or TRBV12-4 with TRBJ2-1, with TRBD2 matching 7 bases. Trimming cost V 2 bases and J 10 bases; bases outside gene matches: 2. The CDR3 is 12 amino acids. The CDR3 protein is CASSLKRDEQFF. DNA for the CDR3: TGTGCCAGCAGTTTAAAGCGGGACGAGCAGTTCTTC.

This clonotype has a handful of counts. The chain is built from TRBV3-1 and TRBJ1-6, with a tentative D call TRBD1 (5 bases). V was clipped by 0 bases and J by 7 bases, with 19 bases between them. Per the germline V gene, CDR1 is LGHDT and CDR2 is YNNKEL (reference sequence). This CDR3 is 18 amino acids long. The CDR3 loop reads CASSQEENRRHANSPLHF. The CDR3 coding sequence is TGTGCCAGCAGCCAAGAAGAGAACAGGCGACACGCAAATTCACCCCTCCACTTT.

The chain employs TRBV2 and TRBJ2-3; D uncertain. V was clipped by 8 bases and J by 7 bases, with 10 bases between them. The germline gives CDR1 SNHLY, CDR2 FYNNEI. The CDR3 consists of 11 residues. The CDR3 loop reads CASFTSHTQYF. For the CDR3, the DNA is TGTGCCAGCTTTACGTCTCATACGCAGTATTTT.

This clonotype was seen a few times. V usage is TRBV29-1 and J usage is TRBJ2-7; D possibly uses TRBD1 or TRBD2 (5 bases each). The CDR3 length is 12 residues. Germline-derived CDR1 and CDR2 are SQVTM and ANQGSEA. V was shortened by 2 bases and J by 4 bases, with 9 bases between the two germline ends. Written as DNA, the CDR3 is TGCAGCGTTGAAATTGGGGGTTACGAGCAGTACTTC. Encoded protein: CSVEIGGYEQYF.

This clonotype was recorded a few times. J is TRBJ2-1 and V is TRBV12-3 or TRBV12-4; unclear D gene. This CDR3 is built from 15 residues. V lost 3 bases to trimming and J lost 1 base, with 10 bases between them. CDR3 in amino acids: CASSFVSQSYNEQFF. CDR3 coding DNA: TGTGCCAGCAGTTTTGTCTCCCAGTCCTACAATGAGCAGTTCTTC.

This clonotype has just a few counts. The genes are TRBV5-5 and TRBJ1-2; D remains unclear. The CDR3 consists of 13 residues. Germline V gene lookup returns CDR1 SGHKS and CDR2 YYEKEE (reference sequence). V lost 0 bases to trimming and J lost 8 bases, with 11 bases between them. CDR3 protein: CASSLAEQWGYTF. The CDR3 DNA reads TGTGCCAGCAGCTTGGCAGAACAGTGGGGCTACACCTTC.

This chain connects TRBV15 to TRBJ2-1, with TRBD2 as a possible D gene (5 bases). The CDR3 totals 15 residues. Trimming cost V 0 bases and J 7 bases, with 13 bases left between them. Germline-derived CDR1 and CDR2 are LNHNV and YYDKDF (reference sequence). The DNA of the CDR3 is TGTGCCACCAGCAGAGATGGGAGAAGCTGGAATGAGCAGTTCTTC. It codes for CATSRDGRSWNEQFF. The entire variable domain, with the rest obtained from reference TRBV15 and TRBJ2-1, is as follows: DAMVIQNPRYQVTQFGKPVTLSCSQTLNHNVMYWYQQKSSQAPKLLFHYYDKDFNNEADTPDNFQSRRPNTSFCFLDIRSPGLGDTAMYLCATSRDGRSWNEQFFGPGTRLTVL.

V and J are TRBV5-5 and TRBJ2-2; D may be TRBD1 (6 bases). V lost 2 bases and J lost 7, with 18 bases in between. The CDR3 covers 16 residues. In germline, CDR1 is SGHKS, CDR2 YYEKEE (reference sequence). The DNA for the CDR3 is TGTGCCAGCAGCTTAGACAAAAGGGGGTGTGGCGGGGAGCTGTTTTTT. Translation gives CASSLDKRGCGGELFF.

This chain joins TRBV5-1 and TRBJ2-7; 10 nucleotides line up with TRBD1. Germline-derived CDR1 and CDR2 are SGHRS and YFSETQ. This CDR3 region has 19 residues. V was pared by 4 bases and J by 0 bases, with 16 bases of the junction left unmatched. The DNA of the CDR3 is TGCGCCAGCAGCGGGTCCGGGACAGGGGCTTTGCTACTCTCCTACGAGCAGTACTTC. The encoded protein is CASSGSGTGALLLSYEQYF.

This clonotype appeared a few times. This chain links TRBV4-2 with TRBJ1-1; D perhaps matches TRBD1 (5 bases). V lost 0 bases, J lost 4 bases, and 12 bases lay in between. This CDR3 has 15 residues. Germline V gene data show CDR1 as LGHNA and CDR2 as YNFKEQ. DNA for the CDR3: TGTGCCAGCAGCCAAGAGAGGGGCGGAGGCACTGAAGCTTTCTTT. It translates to CASSQERGGGTEAFF.

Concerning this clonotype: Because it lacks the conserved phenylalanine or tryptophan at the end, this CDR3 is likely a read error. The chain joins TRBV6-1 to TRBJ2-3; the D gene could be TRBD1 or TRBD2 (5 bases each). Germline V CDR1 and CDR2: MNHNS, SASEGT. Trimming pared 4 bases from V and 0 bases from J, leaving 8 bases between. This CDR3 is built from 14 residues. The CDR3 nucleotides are TGTGCCAGCAGTGTGGGGACGAGCACAGATACGCAGTATGTT. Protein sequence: CASSVGTSTDTQYV.

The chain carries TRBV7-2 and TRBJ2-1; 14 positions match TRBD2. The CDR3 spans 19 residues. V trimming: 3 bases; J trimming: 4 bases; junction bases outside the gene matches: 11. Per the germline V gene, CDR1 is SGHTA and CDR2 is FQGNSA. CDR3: CASSFGPGLAGGRYNEQFF. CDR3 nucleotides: TGTGCCAGCAGCTTTGGCCCAGGACTAGCGGGGGGCAGGTACAATGAGCAGTTCTTC. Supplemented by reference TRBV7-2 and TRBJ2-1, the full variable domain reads GAGVSQSPSNKVTEKGKDVELRCDPISGHTALYWYRQSLGQGLEFLIYFQGNSAPDKSGLPSDRFSAERTGGSVSTLTIQRTQQEDSAVYLCASSFGPGLAGGRYNEQFFGPGTRLTVL.

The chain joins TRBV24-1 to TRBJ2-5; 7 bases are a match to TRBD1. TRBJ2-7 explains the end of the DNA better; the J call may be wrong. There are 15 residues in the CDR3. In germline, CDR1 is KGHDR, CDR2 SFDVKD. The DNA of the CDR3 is TGTGCCACCAGTGATTTGAAGACAGGGCGGGACGAGCAGTACTTC. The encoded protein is CATSDLKTGRDEQYF.

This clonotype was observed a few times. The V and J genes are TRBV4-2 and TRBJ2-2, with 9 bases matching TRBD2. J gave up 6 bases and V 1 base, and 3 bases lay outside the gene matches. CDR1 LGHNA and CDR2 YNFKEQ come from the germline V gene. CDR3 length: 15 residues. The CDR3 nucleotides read TGTGCCAGCAGCCAAGCTGTAGCGGGAGCCGGGGAGCTGTTTTTT. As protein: CASSQAVAGAGELFF.

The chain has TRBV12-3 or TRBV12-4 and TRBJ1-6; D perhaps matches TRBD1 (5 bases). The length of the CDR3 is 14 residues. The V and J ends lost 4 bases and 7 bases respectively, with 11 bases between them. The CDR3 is CASSSSRENSPLHF. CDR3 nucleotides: TGTGCCAGCAGTTCCTCCAGGGAGAATTCACCCCTCCACTTT.

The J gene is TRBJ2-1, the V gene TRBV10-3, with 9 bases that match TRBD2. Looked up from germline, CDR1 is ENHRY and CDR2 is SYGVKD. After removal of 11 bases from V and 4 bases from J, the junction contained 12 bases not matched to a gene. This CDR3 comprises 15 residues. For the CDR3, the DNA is TGTGCCGTCACTCCGACTAGCGGTACATACAATGAGCAGTTCTTC. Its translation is CAVTPTSGTYNEQFF.

DNA of the CDR3: TGTGCCAGCAGGGCCGGCGGGCCGGCAGCTTTCTTT. Its protein product is CASRAGGPAAFF. The rearrangement links TRBV12-3 or TRBV12-4 to TRBJ1-1; the D is unclear. The ends were cut back, 6 bases at V and 10 bases at J, with 15 bases in the middle. The CDR3 runs to 12 residues.

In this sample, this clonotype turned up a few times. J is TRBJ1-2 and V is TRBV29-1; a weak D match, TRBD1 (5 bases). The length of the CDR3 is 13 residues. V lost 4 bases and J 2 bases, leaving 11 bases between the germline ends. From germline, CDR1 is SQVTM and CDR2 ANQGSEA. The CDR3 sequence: CSVARDFNYGYTF. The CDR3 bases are TGCAGCGTTGCCCGGGACTTCAACTATGGCTACACCTTC.

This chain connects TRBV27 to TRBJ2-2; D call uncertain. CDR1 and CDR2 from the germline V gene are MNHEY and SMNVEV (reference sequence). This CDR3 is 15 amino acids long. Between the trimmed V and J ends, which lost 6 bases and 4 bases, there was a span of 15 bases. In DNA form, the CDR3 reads TGTGCCAGCAGCCTCCAAACCAGAGGCACCGGGGAGCTGTTTTTT. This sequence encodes CASSLQTRGTGELFF.

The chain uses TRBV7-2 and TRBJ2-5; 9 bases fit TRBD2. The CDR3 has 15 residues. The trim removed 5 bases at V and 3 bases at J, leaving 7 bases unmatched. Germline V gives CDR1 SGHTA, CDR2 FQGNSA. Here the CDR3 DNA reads TGTGCCAGCAGCACGGTTCGACTAGCGGAAGAGACCCAGTACTTC. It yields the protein CASSTVRLAEETQYF.

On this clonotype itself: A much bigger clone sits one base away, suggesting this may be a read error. CDR3 amino acids: CAGRQGSCGYTF. The CDR3 coding sequence is TGTGCCGGTCGACAGGGAAGCTGTGGCTACACCTTC. J is TRBJ1-2 and V is TRBV10-3; 7 bases map to TRBD1. Trimming cost V 11 bases and J 7 bases; bases outside gene matches: 10. This CDR3 is 12 amino acids long. CDR1 is ENHRY and CDR2 is SYGVKD in the germline V gene.

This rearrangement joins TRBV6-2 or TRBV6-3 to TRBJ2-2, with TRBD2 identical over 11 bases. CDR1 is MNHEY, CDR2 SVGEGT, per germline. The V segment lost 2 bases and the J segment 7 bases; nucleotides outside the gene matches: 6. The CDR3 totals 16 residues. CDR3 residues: CASSYPHSGRGGELFF. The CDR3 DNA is TGTGCCAGCAGTTACCCTCATAGCGGGAGGGGCGGGGAGCTGTTTTTT.

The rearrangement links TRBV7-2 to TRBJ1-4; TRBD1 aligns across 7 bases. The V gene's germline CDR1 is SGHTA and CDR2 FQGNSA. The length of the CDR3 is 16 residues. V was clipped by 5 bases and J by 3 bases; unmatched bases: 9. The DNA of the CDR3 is TGTGCCAGCAGCCCGGGGACAGACCTCCCTAATGAAAAACTGTTTTTT. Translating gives CASSPGTDLPNEKLFF.

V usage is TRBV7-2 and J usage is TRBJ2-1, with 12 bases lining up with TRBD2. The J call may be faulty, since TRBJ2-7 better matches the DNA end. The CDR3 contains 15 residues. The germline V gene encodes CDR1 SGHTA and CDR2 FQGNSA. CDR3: CTSSLLAGGNNEQYF. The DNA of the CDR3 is TGTACCAGCAGCTTGCTAGCGGGGGGGAACAATGAGCAGTACTTC.

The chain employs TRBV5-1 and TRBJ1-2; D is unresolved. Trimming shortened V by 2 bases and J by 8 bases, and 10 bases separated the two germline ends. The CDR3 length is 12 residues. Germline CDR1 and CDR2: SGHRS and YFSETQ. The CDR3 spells CASSFGEGGYTF. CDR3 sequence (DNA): TGCGCCAGCAGCTTCGGGGAAGGGGGCTACACCTTC.

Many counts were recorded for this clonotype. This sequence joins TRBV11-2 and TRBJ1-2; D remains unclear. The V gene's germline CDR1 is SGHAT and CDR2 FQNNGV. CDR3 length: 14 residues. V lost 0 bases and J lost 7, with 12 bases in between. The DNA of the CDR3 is TGTGCCAGCAGCTTAGATCCCGCGGGAGGTGGCTACACCTTC. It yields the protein CASSLDPAGGGYTF.

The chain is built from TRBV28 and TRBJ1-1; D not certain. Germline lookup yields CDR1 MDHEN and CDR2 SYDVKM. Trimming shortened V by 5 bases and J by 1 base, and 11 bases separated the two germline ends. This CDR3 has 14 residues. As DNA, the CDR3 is TGTGCCAGCAGTCCGGATCCTGCGAACACTGAAGCTTTCTTT. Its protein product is CASSPDPANTEAFF.